The clone carrying this TCR beta chain showed up just a few times. The antigen is undetermined. These data originate in a study of CD8 T cells in ankylosing spondylitis. Study-wide points: Disease-linked clones were reportedly significantly enriched in matched ankylosing spondylitis synovial fluid. Seven to nine highly homologous variants made up a TCR beta motif that seemed to typify ankylosing spondylitis blood.

Libraries of TCR beta came from quantitative 5'-RACE with molecular barcodes. Via MiXCR, TCRdb re-called the 5' RACE reads, giving one row per CDR3 protein. The profile shows approximately 340,000 distinct CDR3 sequences, approximately 15% of them singletons. The CDR3 totals 15 residues. Trimming removed 2 bases from V and 0 bases from J; junction bases left unmatched: 0. Germline V gives CDR1 SNHLY, CDR2 FYNNEI. The sequence came from a male donor with ankylosing spondylitis or in good health (not recorded which). The J gene is TRBJ2-1, the V gene TRBV2; the match to TRBD2 covers 8 bases. The material sequenced was blood, either unsorted or a sorted T cell fraction (not recorded which). The chain's CDR3 is CASSESGSSYNEQFF. The CDR3 coding sequence is TGTGCCAGCAGTGAAAGCGGGAGCTCCTACAATGAGCAGTTCTTC.